Sequencing of this T cell receptor (beta chain) was carried out in a study of vaccination and CD4 T cells after COVID-19 (dated 2022 in TCRdb). As for the study more broadly: Convalescent patients had a positive SARS-CoV-2 result on nasal swab PCR, and of these patients, several had mild disease and one had severe disease. Control cultures used a CEFX viral epitope pool as positive control, an HIV-1 Nef peptide pool as negative control, or no peptide. Post-COVID blood samples from convalescent patients were collected a median of roughly 100 days after diagnosis, with a range of 35 to 161 days. Six males and four females were included in the convalescent cohort, with two Hispanic individuals, seven Caucasians, two Asians and one multiracial person represented. Participants got two doses of the Pfizer-BioNTech BNT162b2 vaccine (n=8) or two doses of the Moderna mRNA-1273 vaccine (n=2). Overlapping spike peptide pools from SARS-CoV-2 and from the common cold coronaviruses HCoV-NL63, HCoV-OC43 and HCoV-229E were used as culture stimuli. In 10 COVID-19 convalescent patients and several infection-naive healthy vaccine recipients, the spike-specific CD4+ TCR repertoire before mRNA vaccination was compared with the repertoire after mRNA vaccination. Post-vaccine blood samples were obtained a median of about 72 days after the second vaccine dose, with a range of about 12 to 241 days.

Per the publication, the treatment or condition label means: 10-day PBMC culture with coronavirus spike peptide pools or control peptides (ViraFEST assay). The ViraFEST assay was used in the study, in which antigen-specific T cells were expanded with peptide pools and expanded clonotypes were subsequently identified by TCR sequencing. The positive SARS-CoV-2 PCR tests of the convalescent patients were dated from March to December 2020, before the Alpha, Beta and Delta variants emerged in the United States. Two million PBMCs per well were cultured in IMDM with roughly 4.8% human AB serum and approximately 10 IU/ml IL-2, plus 10 ug/ml peptide pools. On days 3 and 7, half of the culture medium was replaced with fresh IL-2-containing medium. CD4+ T cells were isolated after about nine days of culture through negative selection using the EasySep CD4+ T cell isolation kit. Ficoll-Paque Plus gradient centrifugation was used to isolate PBMCs from whole blood, and the isolated PBMCs were then either used fresh or cryopreserved at -140C. In general, triplicate wells were set up for every culture condition.

CDR1 is given as SGHVS and CDR2 as FNYEAQ, both from the germline V gene. The trim is 2 bases for V and 1 base for J, with a gap of 8 bases between the germline ends. Including cysteine and phenylalanine, the CDR3 has 14 amino acids. The CDR3 DNA has 42 bases and is translated from base 1. Library method: PCR. At the Johns Hopkins FTIC core, DNA from the cultured CD4+ T cells underwent TCR sequencing with the Oncomine TCR Beta short-read assay. The QIAamp micro DNA kit was used to extract genomic DNA from the cultured CD4+ T cells. Oncomine TCR Beta libraries from cultured CD4+ T cells were pooled using unique dual indexes and sequenced on an Illumina iSeq 100. As for the authors' bioinformatics: Non-productive sequences were filtered out, and CDR3s that did not start with C, did not end with F or W, or were shorter than 7 amino acids were discarded. The MANAFEST web application identified antigen-specific clonotypes by comparing peptide-stimulated wells against reference wells and other culture wells. An FDR below 0.05, an odds ratio above 5, and a productive frequency above 0.1% in at least two of three replicate wells were required for clones to be considered positive. Cross-reactive clonotypes were defined as significantly expanded in both SARS-CoV-2 spike wells and at least one common cold coronavirus spike condition. Similarity between CDR3 sequences was evaluated in R version 3.6.1 using Levenshtein distances (stringdist) and unrooted phylogenetic trees (ape). Starting from the raw public reads, TCRdb applied fastp trimming at Q25, assembled clones with MiXCR and retained in-frame beta chains. Every distinct CDR3 protein forms one entry, paired with its most common genes and DNA. The V and J calls, along with clone size, are taken from TCRdb and not from the paper's own processing. For this sample the table gives about 15,000 distinct CDR3 sequences, of which 65% to 75% were detected only once. The ten largest account for about 16% of the sample.

The investigation overall reported the following: An increase in the median number of SARS-CoV-2-reactive clonotypes from approximately 23 after infection to 38 after vaccination was observed, but the change was not found to be significant. The number of convalescent patients in the study was relatively small, and the study did not examine early timepoints following natural infection. In convalescent patients, a median roughly 87% of post-vaccine SARS-CoV-2-reactive clones were detected only after vaccination, and vaccine-specific priming was suggested by this finding. Of the vaccine-specific clones in convalescent patients, 304 of 307, or nearly all, reacted only to SARS-CoV-2 spike and did not cross-react with common cold coronaviruses.

This clonotype was recorded a few times. Its cognate antigen has yet to be identified. There are no base qualities to consult, and no much larger clone falls within one base. The chain is assembled from TRBV7-6 and TRBJ1-1, with the D gene call left open. The TCR sequence derives from a human donor who had recovered from COVID-19. Sequenced sample: CD4+ T cells from blood, cultured in vitro. For the CDR3, the sequence is CASSLTASNTEAFF. Read as DNA, the sequence is TGTGCCAGCAGCTTAACTGCCTCGAACACTGAAGCTTTCTTT.